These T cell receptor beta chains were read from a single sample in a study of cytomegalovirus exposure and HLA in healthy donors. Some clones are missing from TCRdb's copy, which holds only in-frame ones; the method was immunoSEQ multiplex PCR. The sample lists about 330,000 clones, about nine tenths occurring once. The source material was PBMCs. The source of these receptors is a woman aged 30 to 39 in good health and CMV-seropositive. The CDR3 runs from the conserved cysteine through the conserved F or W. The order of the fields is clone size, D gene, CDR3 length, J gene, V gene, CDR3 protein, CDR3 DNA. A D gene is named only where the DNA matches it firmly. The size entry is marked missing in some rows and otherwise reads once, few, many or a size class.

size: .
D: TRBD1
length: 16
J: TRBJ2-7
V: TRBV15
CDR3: CATSRETGQGAYEQYF
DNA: TGTGCCACCAGCAGAGAGACGGGACAGGGGGCCTACGAGCAGTACTTC

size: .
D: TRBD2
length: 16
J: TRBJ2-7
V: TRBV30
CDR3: CAWELGSGRLNYEQYF
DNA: TGTGCCTGGGAGCTCGGTAGCGGGAGACTGAACTACGAGCAGTACTTC

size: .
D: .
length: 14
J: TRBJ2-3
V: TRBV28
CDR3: CASRIRLVTDTQYF
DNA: TGTGCCAGCAGAATCAGGCTAGTAACAGATACGCAGTATTTT

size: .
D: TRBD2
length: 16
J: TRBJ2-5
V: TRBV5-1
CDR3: CASSFQTSGSLETQYF
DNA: TGCGCCAGCAGCTTCCAGACTAGCGGGAGTTTGGAGACCCAGTACTTC

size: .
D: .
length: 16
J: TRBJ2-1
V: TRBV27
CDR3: CASSPQTMGERGEQFF
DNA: TGTGCCAGCAGTCCCCAGACTATGGGGGAAAGGGGCGAGCAGTTCTTC

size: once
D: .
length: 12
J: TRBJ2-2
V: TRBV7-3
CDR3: CASSLRGGELFF
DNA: TGTGCCAGCAGCTTACGTGGTGGGGAGCTGTTTTTT

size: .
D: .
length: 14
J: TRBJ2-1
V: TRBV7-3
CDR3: CASSLRLDLGEQFF
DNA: TGTGCCAGCAGCTTAAGACTAGATCTGGGTGAGCAGTTCTTC

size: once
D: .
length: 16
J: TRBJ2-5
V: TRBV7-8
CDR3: CASSLVGVALGETQYF
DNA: TGTGCCAGCAGCTTAGTGGGGGTGGCGTTAGGGGAGACCCAGTACTTC

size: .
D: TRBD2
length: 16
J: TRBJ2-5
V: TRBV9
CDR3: CASSQSGEEGQETQYF
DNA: TGTGCCAGCAGTCAAAGCGGGGAGGAGGGCCAAGAGACCCAGTACTTC

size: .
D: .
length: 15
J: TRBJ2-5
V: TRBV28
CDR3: CASSLVEGRGETQYF
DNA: TGTGCCAGCAGTTTAGTCGAAGGGAGAGGGGAGACCCAGTACTTC

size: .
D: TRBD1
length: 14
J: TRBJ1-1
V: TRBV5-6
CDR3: CASNMDRVNTEAFF
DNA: TGTGCCAGCAACATGGACAGGGTGAACACTGAAGCTTTCTTT

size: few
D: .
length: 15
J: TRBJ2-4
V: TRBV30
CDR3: CAWSVQGGLADIQYF
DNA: TGTGCCTGGAGTGTACAAGGCGGCCTAGCCGACATTCAGTACTTC

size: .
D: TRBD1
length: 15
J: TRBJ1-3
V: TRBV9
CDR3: CASSPGGTSGNTIYF
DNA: TGTGCCAGCAGCCCAGGGGGGACCTCTGGAAACACCATATATTTT

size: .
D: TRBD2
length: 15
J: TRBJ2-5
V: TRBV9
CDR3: CASSGPGLAEETQYF
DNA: TGTGCCAGCAGCGGCCCGGGACTAGCGGAAGAGACCCAGTACTTC

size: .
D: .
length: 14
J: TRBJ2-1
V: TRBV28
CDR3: CASSFGRLYNEQFF
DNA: TGTGCCAGCAGTTTTGGTCGGCTATACAATGAGCAGTTCTTC

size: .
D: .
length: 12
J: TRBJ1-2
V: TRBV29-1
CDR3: CSAMTEDYGYTF
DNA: TGCAGCGCCATGACAGAGGACTATGGCTACACCTTC

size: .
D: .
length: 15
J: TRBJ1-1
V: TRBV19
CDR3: CASSISEGVNTEAFF
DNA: TGTGCCAGTAGTATTTCAGAAGGAGTAAACACTGAAGCTTTCTTT

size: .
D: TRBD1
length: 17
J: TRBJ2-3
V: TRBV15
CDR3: CATSASRGGSFADTQYF
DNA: TGTGCCACCAGCGCGTCGAGAGGGGGCAGTTTTGCAGATACGCAGTATTTT

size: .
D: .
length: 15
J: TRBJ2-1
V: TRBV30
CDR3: CAWGGWDKPYNEQFF
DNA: TGTGCCTGGGGGGGGTGGGACAAACCCTACAATGAGCAGTTCTTC

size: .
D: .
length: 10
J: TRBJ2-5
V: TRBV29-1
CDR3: CSVVWRAQYF
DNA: TGCAGCGTTGTGTGGCGGGCCCAGTACTTC

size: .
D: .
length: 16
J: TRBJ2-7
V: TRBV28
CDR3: CASSPRWGARTYEQYF
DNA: TGTGCCAGCAGTCCTCGATGGGGGGCTAGAACGTACGAGCAGTACTTC

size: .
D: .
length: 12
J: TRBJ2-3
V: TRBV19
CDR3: CASSPLRDTQYF
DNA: TGTGCCAGTAGTCCCCTCCGGGATACGCAGTATTTT

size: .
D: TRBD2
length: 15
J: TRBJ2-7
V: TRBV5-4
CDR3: CASSPTSGRNYEQYF
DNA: TGTGCCAGCAGCCCCACTAGCGGGAGGAACTACGAGCAGTACTTC

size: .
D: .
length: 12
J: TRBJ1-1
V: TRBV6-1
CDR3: CASSEGNTEAFF
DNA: TGTGCCAGCAGTGAAGGGAACACTGAAGCTTTCTTT

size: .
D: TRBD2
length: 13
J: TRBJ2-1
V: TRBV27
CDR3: CAIGLAGYNEQFF
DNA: TGTGCCATCGGACTAGCGGGATACAATGAGCAGTTCTTC

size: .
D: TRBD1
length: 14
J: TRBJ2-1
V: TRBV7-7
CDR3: CASSLSQGVFEQFF
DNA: TGTGCCAGCAGCTTATCCCAGGGGGTCTTTGAGCAGTTCTTC

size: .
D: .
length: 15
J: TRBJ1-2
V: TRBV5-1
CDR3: CASSSGGPSGYGYTF
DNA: TGCGCCAGCAGTTCGGGAGGACCTTCCGGCTATGGCTACACCTTC

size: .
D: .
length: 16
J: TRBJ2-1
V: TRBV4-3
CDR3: CASSQEGLANYNEQFF
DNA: TGCGCCAGCAGCCAAGAGGGGCTAGCCAACTACAATGAGCAGTTCTTC

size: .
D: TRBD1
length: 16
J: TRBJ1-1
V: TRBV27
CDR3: CASSARGGVLNTEAFF
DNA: TGTGCCAGCAGTGCCAGGGGGGGCGTATTGAACACTGAAGCTTTCTTT

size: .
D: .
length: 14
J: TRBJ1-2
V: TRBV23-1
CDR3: CASSQSQGTYGYTF
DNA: TGCGCCAGCAGTCAATCTCAGGGGACCTATGGCTACACCTTC

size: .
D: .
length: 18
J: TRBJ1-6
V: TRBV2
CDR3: CASRAMQHGTDRDSPLHF
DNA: TGTGCCAGCAGGGCCATGCAACATGGTACTGATCGGGATTCACCCCTCCACTTT

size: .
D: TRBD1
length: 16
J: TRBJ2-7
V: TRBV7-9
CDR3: CASSLALGQGVNEQYF
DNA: TGTGCCAGCAGCTTAGCCCTGGGACAGGGGGTTAACGAGCAGTACTTC

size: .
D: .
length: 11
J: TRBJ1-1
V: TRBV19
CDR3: CASRRGTEAFF
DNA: TGTGCCAGTAGACGTGGCACTGAAGCTTTCTTT

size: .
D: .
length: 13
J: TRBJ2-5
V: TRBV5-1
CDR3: CASKRTQQETQYF
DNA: TGCGCCAGCAAACGGACTCAACAAGAGACCCAGTACTTC

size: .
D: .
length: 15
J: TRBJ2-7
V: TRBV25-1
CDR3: CASSSSGETIYEQYF
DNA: TGTGCCAGCAGTTCGAGTGGAGAGACTATCTACGAGCAGTACTTC

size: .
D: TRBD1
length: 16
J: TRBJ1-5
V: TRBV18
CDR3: CASSPDRVISNQPQHF
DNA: TGTGCCAGCTCACCGGACAGGGTCATAAGCAATCAGCCCCAGCATTTT

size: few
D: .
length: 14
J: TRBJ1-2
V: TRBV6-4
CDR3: CASSRGADPYGYTF
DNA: TGTGCCAGCAGTCGGGGGGCTGATCCCTATGGCTACACCTTC

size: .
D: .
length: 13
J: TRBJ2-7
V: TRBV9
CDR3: CASSVANGYEQYF
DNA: TGTGCCAGCAGCGTAGCCAATGGCTACGAGCAGTACTTC

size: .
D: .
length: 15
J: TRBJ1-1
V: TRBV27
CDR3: CASSPTGGVGTEAFF
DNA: TGTGCCAGCAGTCCGACGGGAGGGGTCGGGACTGAAGCTTTCTTT

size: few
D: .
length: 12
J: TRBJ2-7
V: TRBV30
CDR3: CAWMQDGYEQYF
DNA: TGTGCCTGGATGCAAGACGGCTACGAGCAGTACTTC

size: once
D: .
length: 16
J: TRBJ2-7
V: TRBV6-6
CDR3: CASSYSTGRMWYEQYF
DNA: TGTGCCAGCAGTTACTCGACGGGGCGGATGTGGTACGAGCAGTACTTC

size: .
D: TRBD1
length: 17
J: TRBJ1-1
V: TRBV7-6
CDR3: CASSLASQGETRTEAFF
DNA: TGTGCCAGCAGCTTAGCCAGTCAGGGGGAAACGAGGACTGAAGCTTTCTTT

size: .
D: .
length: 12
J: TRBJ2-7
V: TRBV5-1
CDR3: CASSLRPAEQYF
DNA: TGCGCCAGCAGCTTGAGGCCGGCCGAGCAGTACTTC

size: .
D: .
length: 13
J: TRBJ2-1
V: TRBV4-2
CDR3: CASSQVGGNEQFF
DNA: TGTGCCAGCAGCCAAGTCGGCGGCAATGAGCAGTTCTTC

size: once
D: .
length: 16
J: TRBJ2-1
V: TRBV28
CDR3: CASSSSRGRGYNEQFF
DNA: TGTGCCAGCAGTTCAAGTAGGGGGCGGGGATACAATGAGCAGTTCTTC

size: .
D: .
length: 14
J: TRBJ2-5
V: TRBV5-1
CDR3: CASRLPLNPETQYF
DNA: TGCGCCAGCAGACTGCCACTGAACCCAGAGACCCAGTACTTC

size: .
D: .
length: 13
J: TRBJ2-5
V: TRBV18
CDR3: CASSEIGVETQYF
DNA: TGTGCCAGCTCCGAGATTGGCGTCGAGACCCAGTACTTC

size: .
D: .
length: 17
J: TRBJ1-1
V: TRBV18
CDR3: CASSPVTGPTSHTEAFF
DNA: TGTGCCAGCTCACCGGTAACCGGGCCAACTAGCCACACTGAAGCTTTCTTT

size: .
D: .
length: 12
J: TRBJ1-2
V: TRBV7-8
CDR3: CASSLDDYGYTF
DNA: TGTGCCAGCAGCTTAGATGACTATGGCTACACCTTC

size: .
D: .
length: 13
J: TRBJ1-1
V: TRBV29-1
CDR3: CSVGGLLNTEAFF
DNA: TGCAGCGTTGGGGGACTCTTGAACACTGAAGCTTTCTTT

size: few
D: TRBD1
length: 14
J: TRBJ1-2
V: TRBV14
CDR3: CASSRTGTYYGYTF
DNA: TGTGCCAGCAGCAGGACAGGGACTTACTATGGCTACACCTTC

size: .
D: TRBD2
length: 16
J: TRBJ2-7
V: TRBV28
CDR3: CASSPYLAGGGWEQYF
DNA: TGTGCCAGCAGCCCCTACCTAGCGGGGGGGGGCTGGGAGCAGTACTTC

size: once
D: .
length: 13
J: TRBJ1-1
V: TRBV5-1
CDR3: CASSLVRNTEAFF
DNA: TGCGCCAGCAGCTTGGTACGTAACACTGAAGCTTTCTTT

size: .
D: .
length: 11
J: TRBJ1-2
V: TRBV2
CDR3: CASSGQPGYTF
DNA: TGTGCCAGCAGTGGACAGCCTGGCTACACCTTC

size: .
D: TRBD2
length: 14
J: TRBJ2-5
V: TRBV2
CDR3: CASSEATSEETQYF
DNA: TGTGCCAGCAGTGAAGCGACTAGCGAAGAGACCCAGTACTTC